This T cell receptor (beta chain) appears in the sequencing data of a study of T-cell memory formation after mild COVID-19. TCRdb itself ran the 5' RACE reads through MiXCR, one entry per CDR3 protein. This table holds about 170,000 distinct CDR3 sequences, over 10% found once. Germline V gene data show CDR1 as SEHNR and CDR2 as FQNEAQ (reference sequence). V shed 8 bases, J shed 3 bases, and the junction held 12 bases outside the gene matches. This CDR3 is built from 15 residues. The chain combines TRBV7-9 with TRBJ2-5; 7 nucleotides agree with TRBD1. The clonotype was recovered from a man aged 18 to 30 who had mild COVID-19 (a few samples of this study predate the infection). Cell type and time point are not known. The sample was PBMCs or a T cell subset sorted from them (not recorded which). CDR3 bases: TGTGCCAGCTCCCTGTACGGGACAGCGGAAGAGACCCAGTACTTC. It is translated as CASSLYGTAEETQYF.